Below, 2 T cell receptor beta chains from the same sample are listed, as sequenced in a study of cytotoxic CD8 clonotypes in ibrutinib-treated CLL. Data came from immunoSEQ multiplex PCR; TCRdb stores just in-frame clones and leaves some out. The sample holds some 40,000 clones; 68% are singletons and the top ten take more than 6%. Sequencing used PBMCs, obtained at disease progression, from a patient treated with ibrutinib. The receptors derive from a human donor with chronic lymphocytic leukemia.

This chain links TRBV28 with TRBJ1-5, with D hard to call. From germline, CDR1 is MDHEN and CDR2 SYDVKM. V dropped 7 bases and J dropped 6 bases, with 19 bases sitting between them. This CDR3 has 15 residues. CDR3 in amino acids: CASNRTHRLSQPQHF. DNA for the CDR3: TGTGCCAGCAATCGTACCCACCGGTTAAGTCAGCCCCAGCATTTT.

This clone has ten or more counts. The chain employs TRBV21-1 and TRBJ2-2; TRBD2 reflects the table's D call only, with no check against the DNA. TRBV21-1 is a recognized pseudogene. This CDR3 is 15 amino acids long. In DNA form, the CDR3 reads TGTGCCAGCAGGACTAGCGGGAGTCCCACCGGGGAGCTGTTTTTT. It is translated as CASRTSGSPTGELFF.